These 5 T cell receptor beta chains share one sample of origin, sequenced in a study of cytomegalovirus exposure and HLA in healthy donors. PCR primers comprised 60 Vbeta and 13 Jbeta primers. Assay: immunoSEQ multiplex PCR; the TCRdb copy retains only in-frame clones and omits some. The sample has roughly 140,000 clones; 80% are singletons. What was sequenced was PBMCs. The source is a male donor in good health and CMV-seronegative.

The CDR3 protein is CASSPTNTEAFF. The DNA of the CDR3 is TGTGCCAGCTCACCAACTAACACTGAAGCTTTCTTT. The rearrangement links TRBV18 to TRBJ1-1; D call uncertain. The V end was cut by 2 bases, the J end by 2 bases, with 3 bases between. The CDR3 extends over 12 amino acids. Germline V gene lookup returns CDR1 KGHSH and CDR2 LQKENI.

V usage is TRBV6-5 and J usage is TRBJ2-3; the match to TRBD2 covers 12 bases. Germline CDR1 is MNHEY and CDR2 is SVGAGI. This CDR3 has 14 residues. With 5 bases clipped from V and 7 bases from J, the junction kept 4 bases outside the gene matches. This CDR3 reads CASSPTSGGYTQYF. The CDR3 nucleotides are TGTGCCAGCAGTCCGACTAGCGGGGGTTATACGCAGTATTTT.

CDR3 DNA sequence: TGTGCCAGCAGCTTGGTGCAGGGATTGACACCCCTCCACTTT. It specifies CASSLVQGLTPLHF. The rearrangement uses TRBV5-6 and TRBJ1-6, with D maybe TRBD1 (5 bases). Germline assignment: CDR1 SGHDT and CDR2 YYEEEE. This CDR3 has 14 residues. Trimming stripped 0 bases from V and 11 bases from J, with 12 bases between.

The rearrangement joins TRBV19 to TRBJ2-2; TRBD1 is a possible D gene (5 bases). The germline CDR1 and CDR2 sequences are LNHDA and SQIVND (reference sequence). This CDR3 comprises 16 residues. The germline V and J ends were trimmed by 4 bases and 3 bases, with 15 bases remaining between them. Here the CDR3 reads CASSKGRVVDTGELFF. Written as DNA, the CDR3 is TGTGCCAGTAGTAAAGGCAGGGTCGTCGACACCGGGGAGCTGTTTTTT.

This clone has a single count. The rearrangement links TRBV29-1 to TRBJ2-5, with 11 bases identical to TRBD2. The V gene's germline CDR1 is SQVTM and CDR2 ANQGSEA. V trimming: 4 bases; J trimming: 5 bases; junction bases outside the gene matches: 6. CDR3 length equals 14 residues. This chain's CDR3 is CSVGVAGGQETQYF. In DNA, the CDR3 is TGCAGCGTTGGGGTAGCGGGGGGGCAGGAGACCCAGTACTTC.